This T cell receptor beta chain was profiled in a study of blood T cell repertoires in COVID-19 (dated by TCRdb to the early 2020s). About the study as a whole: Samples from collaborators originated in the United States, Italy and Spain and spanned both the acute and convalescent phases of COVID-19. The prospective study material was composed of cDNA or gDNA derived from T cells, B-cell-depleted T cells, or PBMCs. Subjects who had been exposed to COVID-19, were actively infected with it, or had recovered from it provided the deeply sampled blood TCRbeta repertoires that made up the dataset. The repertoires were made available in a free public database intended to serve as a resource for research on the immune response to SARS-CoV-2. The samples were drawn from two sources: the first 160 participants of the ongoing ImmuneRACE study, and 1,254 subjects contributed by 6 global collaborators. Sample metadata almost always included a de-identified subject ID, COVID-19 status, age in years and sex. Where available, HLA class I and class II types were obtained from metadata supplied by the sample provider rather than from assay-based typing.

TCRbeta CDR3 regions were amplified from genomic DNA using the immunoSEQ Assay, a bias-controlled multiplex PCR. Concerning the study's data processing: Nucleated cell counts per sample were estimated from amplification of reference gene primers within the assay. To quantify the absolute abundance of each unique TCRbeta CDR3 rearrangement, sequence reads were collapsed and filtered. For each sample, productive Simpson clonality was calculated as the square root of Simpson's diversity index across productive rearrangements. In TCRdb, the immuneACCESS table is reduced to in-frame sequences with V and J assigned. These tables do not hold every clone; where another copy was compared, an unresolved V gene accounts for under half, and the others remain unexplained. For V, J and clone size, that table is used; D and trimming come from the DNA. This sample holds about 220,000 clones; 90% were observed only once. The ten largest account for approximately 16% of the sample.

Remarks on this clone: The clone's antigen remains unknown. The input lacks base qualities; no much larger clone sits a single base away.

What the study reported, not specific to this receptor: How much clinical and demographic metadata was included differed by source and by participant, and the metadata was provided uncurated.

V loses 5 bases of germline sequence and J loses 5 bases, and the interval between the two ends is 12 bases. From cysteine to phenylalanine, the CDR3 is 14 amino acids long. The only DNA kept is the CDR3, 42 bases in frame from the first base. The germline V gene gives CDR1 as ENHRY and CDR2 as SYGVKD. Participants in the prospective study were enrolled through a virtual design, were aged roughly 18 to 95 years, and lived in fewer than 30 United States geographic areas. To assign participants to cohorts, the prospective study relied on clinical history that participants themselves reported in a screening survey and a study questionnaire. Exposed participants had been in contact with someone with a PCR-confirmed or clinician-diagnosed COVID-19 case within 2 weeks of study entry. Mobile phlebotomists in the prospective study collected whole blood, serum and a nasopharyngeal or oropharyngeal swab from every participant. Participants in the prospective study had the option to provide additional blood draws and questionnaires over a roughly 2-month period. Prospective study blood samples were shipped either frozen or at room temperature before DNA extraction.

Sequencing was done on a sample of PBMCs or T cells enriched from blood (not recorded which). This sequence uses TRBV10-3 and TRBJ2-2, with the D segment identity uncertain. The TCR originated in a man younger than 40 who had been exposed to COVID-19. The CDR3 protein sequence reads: CAISYERWTGELFF. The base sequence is TGTGCCATCAGTTACGAACGGTGGACCGGGGAGCTGTTTTTT.